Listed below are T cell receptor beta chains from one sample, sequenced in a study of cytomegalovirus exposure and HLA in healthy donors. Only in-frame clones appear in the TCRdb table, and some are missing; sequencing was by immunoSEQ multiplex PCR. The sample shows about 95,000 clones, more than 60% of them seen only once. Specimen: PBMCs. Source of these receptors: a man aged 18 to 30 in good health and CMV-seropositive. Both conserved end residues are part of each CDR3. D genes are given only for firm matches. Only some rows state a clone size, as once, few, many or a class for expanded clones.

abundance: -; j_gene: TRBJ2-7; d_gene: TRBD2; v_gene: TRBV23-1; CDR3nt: TGCGCCAGCAGACGAGGGACTAGCGGATTGTACGAGCAGTACTTC; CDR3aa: CASRRGTSGLYEQYF
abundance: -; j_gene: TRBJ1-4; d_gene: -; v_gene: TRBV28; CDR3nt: TGTGCCACCACCTCGTTGGGGCAGAAAGAAAAACTGTTTTTT; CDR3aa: CATTSLGQKEKLFF
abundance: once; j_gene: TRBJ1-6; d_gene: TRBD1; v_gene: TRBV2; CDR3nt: TGTGCCAGCGACCTGGGGCAGGGGGCGGGAAATTCACCCCTCCACTTT; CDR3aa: CASDLGQGAGNSPLHF
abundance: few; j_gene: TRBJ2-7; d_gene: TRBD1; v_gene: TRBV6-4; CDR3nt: TGTGCCAGCAGTGAGTCCGGGACAGGGGGCCACGAGCAGTACTTC; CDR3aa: CASSESGTGGHEQYF
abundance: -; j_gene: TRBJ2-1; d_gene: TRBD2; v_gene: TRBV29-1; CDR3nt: TGCAGCGCCCGGACTAGCGGGGTCGGCAATGAGCAGTTCTTC; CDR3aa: CSARTSGVGNEQFF
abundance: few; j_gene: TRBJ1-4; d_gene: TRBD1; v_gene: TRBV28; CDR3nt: TGTGCCAGCAGTCCCAGGGGGGCTAATGAAAAACTGTTTTTT; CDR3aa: CASSPRGANEKLFF
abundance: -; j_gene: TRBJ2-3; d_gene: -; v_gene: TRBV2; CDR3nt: TGCGCCAGCAGGGGACTGGGAGGCACAGATACGCAGTATTTT; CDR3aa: CASRGLGGTDTQYF
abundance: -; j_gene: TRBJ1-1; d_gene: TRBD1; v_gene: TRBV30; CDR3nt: TGTGCCTGGAGTTCGAGAATGACAGGGCGCATGAACACTGAAGCTTTCTTT; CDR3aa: CAWSSRMTGRMNTEAFF
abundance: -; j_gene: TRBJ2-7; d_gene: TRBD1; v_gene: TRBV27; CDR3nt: TGTGCCAGCAGTTTAAAGGGACAGGGGACTTACAAGCAGTACTTC; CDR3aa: CASSLKGQGTYKQYF
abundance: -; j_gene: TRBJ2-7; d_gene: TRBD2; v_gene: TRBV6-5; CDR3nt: TGTGCCAGCAGCCTCGGGGAGGGTGGATACGAGCAGTACTTC; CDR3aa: CASSLGEGGYEQYF
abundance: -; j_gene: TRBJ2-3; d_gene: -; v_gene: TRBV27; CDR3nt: TGTGCCAGCAGTTTAGAGTTACCGGGAGATACGCAGTATTTT; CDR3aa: CASSLELPGDTQYF
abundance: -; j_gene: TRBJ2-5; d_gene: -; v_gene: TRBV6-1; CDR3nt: TGTGCCAGCAGTGCGGAACAGGGAGTGACCCAGTACTTC; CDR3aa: CASSAEQGVTQYF
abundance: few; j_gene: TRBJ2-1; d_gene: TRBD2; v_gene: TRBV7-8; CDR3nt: TGTGCCAGCAGCTGGTCGTCCGCGGGGGGCTGGGGTGAGCAGTTCTTC; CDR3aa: CASSWSSAGGWGEQFF
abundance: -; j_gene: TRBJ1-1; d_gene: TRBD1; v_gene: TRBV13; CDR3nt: TGTGCCAGCAGCTTAGGTGACAGGGTTGCTGAAGCTTTCTTT; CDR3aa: CASSLGDRVAEAFF
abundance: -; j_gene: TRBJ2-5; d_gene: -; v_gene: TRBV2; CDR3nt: TGTGCCACCCGAGGAGAGACCCAGTACTTC; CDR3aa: CATRGETQYF
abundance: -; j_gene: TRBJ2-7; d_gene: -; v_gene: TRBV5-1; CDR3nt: TGCGCCAGCAGCTTGGGTAGCGGCTCCCTCTCCTACGAGCAGTACTTC; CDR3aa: CASSLGSGSLSYEQYF
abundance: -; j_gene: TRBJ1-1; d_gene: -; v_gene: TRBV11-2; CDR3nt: TGTGCCAGCAGCTTAGCGCAGGGGCGGGCTGAAGCTTTCTTT; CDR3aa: CASSLAQGRAEAFF
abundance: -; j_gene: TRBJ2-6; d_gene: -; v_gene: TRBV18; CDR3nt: TGTGCCAGCTCACCCAGGGAATTGGGGGCCAACGTCCTGACTTTC; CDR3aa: CASSPRELGANVLTF
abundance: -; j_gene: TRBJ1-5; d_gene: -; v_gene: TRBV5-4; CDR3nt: TGTGCCAGCAGCTTGCGGGGTAGCAATCAGCCCCAGCATTTT; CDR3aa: CASSLRGSNQPQHF
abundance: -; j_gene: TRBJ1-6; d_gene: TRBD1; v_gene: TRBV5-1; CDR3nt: TGCGCCAGCAACCTCCAGGGGGGAAATAATTCACCCCTCCACTTT; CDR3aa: CASNLQGGNNSPLHF
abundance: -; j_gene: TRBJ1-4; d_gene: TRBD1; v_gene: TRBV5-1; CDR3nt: TGCGCCAGCGGAGACAGGGGTTTGGGTGAAAAACTGTTTTTT; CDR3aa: CASGDRGLGEKLFF
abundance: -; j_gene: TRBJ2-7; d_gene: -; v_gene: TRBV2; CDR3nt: TGTGCCAGCAGTGTAACCTACGAGCAGTACTTC; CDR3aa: CASSVTYEQYF
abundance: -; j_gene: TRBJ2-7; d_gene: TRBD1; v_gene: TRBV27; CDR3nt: TGTGCCAGCAGGGGTACAGGGGTGCGCTCCTACGAGCAGTACTTC; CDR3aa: CASRGTGVRSYEQYF
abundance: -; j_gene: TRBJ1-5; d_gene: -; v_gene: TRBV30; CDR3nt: TGTGCCTGGAGCGACACCTTTAGCAATCAGCCCCAGCATTTT; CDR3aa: CAWSDTFSNQPQHF
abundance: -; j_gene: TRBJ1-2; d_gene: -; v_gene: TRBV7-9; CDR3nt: TGTGCCAGCAGCTACGGGACAATAAATGGCTACACCTTC; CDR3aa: CASSYGTINGYTF
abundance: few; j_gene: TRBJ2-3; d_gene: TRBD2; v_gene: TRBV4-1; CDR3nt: TGCGCCAGCAGCCAAGAAGGTGTAGCGGGGGGCTGGGGCACAGATACGCAGTATTTT; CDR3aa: CASSQEGVAGGWGTDTQYF
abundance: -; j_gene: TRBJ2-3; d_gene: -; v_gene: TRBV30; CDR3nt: TGTGCCTGGAGTGTCCGCGGGTTTGCTAGCACAGATACGCAGTATTTT; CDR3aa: CAWSVRGFASTDTQYF
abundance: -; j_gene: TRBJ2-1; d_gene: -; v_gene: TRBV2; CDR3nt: TGTGCCAGCAGTTTGACAGTTTTCTCTGAGCAGTTCTTC; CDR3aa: CASSLTVFSEQFF
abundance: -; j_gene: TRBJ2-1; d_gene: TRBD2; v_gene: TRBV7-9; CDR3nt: TGTGCCAGCAGCTTAGATAGCGGGGGGGCTTCCTCCTACAATGAGCAGTTCTTC; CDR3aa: CASSLDSGGASSYNEQFF
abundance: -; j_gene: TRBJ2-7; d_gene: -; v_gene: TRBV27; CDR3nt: TGTGCCAGCAGTTTATCGCAGTCCTACGAGCAGTACTTC; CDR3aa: CASSLSQSYEQYF
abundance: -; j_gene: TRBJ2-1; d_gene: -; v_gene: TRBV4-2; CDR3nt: TGTGCCAGCAGATATATGGGGAGCTCCTACAATGAGCAGTTCTTC; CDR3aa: CASRYMGSSYNEQFF
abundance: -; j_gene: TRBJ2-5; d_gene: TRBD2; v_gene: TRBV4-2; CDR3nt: TGTGCCAGCAGCCAACCCACCGCGGGGGGGCCGTTAGAGACCCAGTACTTC; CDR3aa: CASSQPTAGGPLETQYF
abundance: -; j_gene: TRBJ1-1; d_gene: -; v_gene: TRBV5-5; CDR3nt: TGTGCCAGCAGCTTGGTATCCCCCGCAGGTCCTGAAGCTTTCTTT; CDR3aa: CASSLVSPAGPEAFF
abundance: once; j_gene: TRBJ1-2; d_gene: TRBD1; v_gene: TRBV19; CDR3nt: TGTGCCAGTAGTATCCCCGGGACAGGGTTTCCCTATGGCTACACCTTC; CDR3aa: CASSIPGTGFPYGYTF
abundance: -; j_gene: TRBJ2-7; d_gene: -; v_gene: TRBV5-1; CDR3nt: TGCGCCAGCAGCTTAAGCGATTTGGGGGGGCGCAACGAGCAGTACTTC; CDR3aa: CASSLSDLGGRNEQYF
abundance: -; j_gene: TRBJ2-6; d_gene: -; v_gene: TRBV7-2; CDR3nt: TGTGCCAGCATCCTCTCTGGGGCCAACGTCCTGACTTTC; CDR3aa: CASILSGANVLTF
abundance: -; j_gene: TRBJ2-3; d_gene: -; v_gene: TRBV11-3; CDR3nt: TGTGCCAGCAGCTTAGGACTCAGCACAGATACGCAGTATTTT; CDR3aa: CASSLGLSTDTQYF
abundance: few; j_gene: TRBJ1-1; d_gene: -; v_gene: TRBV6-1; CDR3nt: TGTGCCAGCAGTGTAGCCTCCGGGGTAGGGACTGAAGCTTTCTTT; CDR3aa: CASSVASGVGTEAFF
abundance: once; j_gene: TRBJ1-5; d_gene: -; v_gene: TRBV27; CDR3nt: TGTGCCAGCAGTTTAAAGCACAATCGGGGGGTTAGCAATCAGCCCCAGCATTTT; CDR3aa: CASSLKHNRGVSNQPQHF
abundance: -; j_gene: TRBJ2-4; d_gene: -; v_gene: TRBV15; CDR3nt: TGTGCCACCAGCACACCAAACGAGTACATTCAGTACTTC; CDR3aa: CATSTPNEYIQYF